This TCR beta chain was found in a study of tumor-infiltrating lymphocytes in primary liver carcinoma (dated by TCRdb to 2015 to 2018). Study-wide context: Between late 2015 and early 2016, a few patients in China with histopathologically diagnosed primary liver carcinoma had their tumors surgically resected. Roughly 3.5 to 7.5 million productive TCRbeta reads were obtained per sample, and no significant difference in read depth was found between tissue types. For each liver tumor, the study sampled five regions along with adjacent normal tissue and blood, and applied TCRbeta repertoire sequencing, expression microarrays and whole-exome sequencing. A total of roughly 35 specimens from 5 patients, comprising some 25 tumor regions, 5 adjacent noncancerous liver tissues and 5 peripheral blood samples, were covered by TCRbeta repertoire sequencing. Reproducibility between technical replicate repertoires was high, with correlation coefficients above 0.95 and mean shared-clone rates approximately 0.91. The five patients had tumors of stage T1-T3 N0M0, with maximum diameters ranging from roughly 4.2 to 10 cm. Of the five patients (three men and two women, aged 30 to 69 years), four had hepatocellular carcinoma and one had combined HCC and intrahepatic cholangiocarcinoma.

What the authors observed across the whole study: The study included only five patients, and the authors note findings should be validated in a larger study. Because only the TCR beta chain was sequenced and unpaired alpha chains were not captured, true repertoire diversity is likely underestimated. A significantly larger repertoire fraction was made up by the top 250 clones in tumors than in blood (p = 0.039). Consistent with antigen-driven expansion, pairs of tumor regions showed higher repertoire overlap (mean approximately 35%) than either tumor-adjacent pairs (approximately 17%) or tumor-blood pairs (around 15%). Because the samples were bulk and unsorted, CD4+ and CD8+ T cell repertoires could not be compared.

A constant-region primer and ProtoScript II reverse transcriptase were used to reverse-transcribe TCRbeta-specific cDNA from approximately 450 ng total RNA. The TCRbeta libraries were prepared through three rounds of nested multiplex PCR following a slightly modified ARM-PCR procedure. The first two PCR rounds used multiplex TRBV1-TRBV30 forward primers with a Cbeta reverse primer, each for about 10 cycles. A final 25-cycle PCR with Deep VentR polymerase added sample barcodes and Illumina adapters. Before sequencing, amplicons of 200-500 bp were purified from gel using a QIAquick gel extraction kit. An Illumina HiSeq 2500 was used to sequence the TCRbeta amplicons, generating 250-bp paired-end reads. The paper's processing steps were these. Reads were quality-trimmed with Trimmomatic v0.33, and paired reads were merged with FLASH v1.2.11 to recover full CDR3 sequences. MiGEC v1.2.1b assigned V, D and J germline segments to the rearranged TCRbeta sequences. Clonotype statistics and Shannon-Wiener diversity indices were calculated with VDJtools v1.0.0. To reduce sampling bias, subsequent analyses other than the diversity analysis used only the 250 most abundant clonotypes in each sample. Using fastp at Q25 and MiXCR, TCRdb reprocessed the public reads and kept productive beta chains. Rows matching on CDR3 protein sequence are summarized as one entry with the most common DNA and genes. The authors' filters were not applied to this entry. In this sample the table shows hundreds of thousands of distinct CDR3 sequences, 60% to 80% of which occur a single time. The top ten hold about 9.4% of the sample.

The CDR3 runs 14 residues from the cysteine to the phenylalanine. The entry retains the CDR3 DNA only, 42 bases that are in frame from base 1. Trimming takes 3 bases from V and 5 bases from J, and the germline ends sit 10 bases apart. From a lookup of the germline V gene, CDR1 and CDR2 are MNHEY and SVGEGT. On this clonotype itself: There is no known antigen for this receptor. Just one base apart from a much larger clone, this may be a read error.

RNA from unsorted whole blood was extracted with TRIzol reagent, and germline DNA was obtained with the DNeasy Blood & Tissue kit. At the time of sampling, the patients were treatment-naive and had chronic HBV infection. Before surgery, approximately 3.8 milliliters of peripheral blood were collected into K2EDTA tubes. This TCR was recovered from a man between 40 and 49 years old with primary liver carcinoma and hepatitis B virus infection. Sequencing used peripheral blood. The V and J segments used are TRBV6-2 or TRBV6-3 and TRBJ2-2; the D gene is possibly TRBD2, with 6 bases matching. The nucleotide sequence is TGTGCCAGCAGTTATACGGGACTTACCGGGGAGCTGTTTTTT. It translates as CASSYTGLTGELFF.